This TCR beta chain originates from a study of shared clonotypes between healthy human individuals. With regard to this clone: The antigen is unknown.

This CDR3 is built from 19 residues. Trimming stripped 6 bases from V and 5 bases from J, with 29 bases between. Per germline, CDR1 MNHEY and CDR2 SMNVEV (reference sequence). Study-wide results and caveats: In contrast to clonotypes shared by all four donors, non-shared clonotypes had lower generation probabilities.

Authors' processing steps: Filtering differed for immunoSEQ, which gave only junction sequences without quality scores. The data were produced by immunoSEQ multiplex PCR, yet TCRdb's version contains in-frame clones alone and is incomplete. D and trimming were read from the DNA, whereas the V and J calls and clone size are those reported in that table. Here the sample spans 650,000 to 700,000 clones, around 90% being singletons. Specimen: memory CD8+ T cells from PBMCs. Specified subset: CD45RO+ cells pooled with CCR7-negative TemRA cells. V gene TRBV27 combines with J gene TRBJ2-1, with D possibly TRBD1 on 5 matching bases. This TCR was sampled from a man between 18 and 35 years old in good health. Some clones in this sample may be carry-over from other donors' samples. The DNA of the CDR3 is TGTGCCAGCAGAACATTGACAGCTACCACGGTACAAGGACACAATGAGCAGTTCTTC. Translation: CASRTLTATTVQGHNEQFF.